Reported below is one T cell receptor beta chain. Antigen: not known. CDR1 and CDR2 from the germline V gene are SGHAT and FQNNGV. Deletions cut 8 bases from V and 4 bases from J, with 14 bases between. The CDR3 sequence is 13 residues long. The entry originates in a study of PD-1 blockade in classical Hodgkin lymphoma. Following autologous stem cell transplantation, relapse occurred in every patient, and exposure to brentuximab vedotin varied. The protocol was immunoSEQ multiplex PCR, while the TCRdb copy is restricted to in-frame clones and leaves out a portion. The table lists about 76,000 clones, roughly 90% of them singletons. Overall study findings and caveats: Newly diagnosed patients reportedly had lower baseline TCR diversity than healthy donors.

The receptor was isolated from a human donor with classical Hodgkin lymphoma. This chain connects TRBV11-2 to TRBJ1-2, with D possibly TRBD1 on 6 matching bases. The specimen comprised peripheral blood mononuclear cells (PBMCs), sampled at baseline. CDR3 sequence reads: CASGSTGRYGYTF. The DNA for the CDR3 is TGTGCCAGCGGCTCAACAGGGCGCTATGGCTACACCTTC.